The text below deals with one T cell receptor (beta chain). This clonotype has a count of ten or more. The antigen it binds to is not known. No much larger clone is present one base from it, and per-base qualities are unavailable. The CDR3 starts with the cysteine, ends with the phenylalanine, and has 15 residues. Kept here is only the CDR3 DNA, which spans 45 bases and is read in frame from base 1. The germline V gene specifies SGHRS as CDR1 and YFSETQ as CDR2. Unmatched junction bases come to 8, with V trimmed by 4 bases and J by 6 bases. All donors were healthy Caucasians. The twin cohort comprised three pairs of female monozygotic twins, all aged about 18 to 30 years. The RNA used for TCR libraries was isolated from peripheral blood mononuclear cells. The library was generated by 5' RACE. The instrument given in TCRdb is Illumina HiSeq 2000. A universal primer binding site was introduced by template switching, and a unique molecular identifier was present in the final cDNA, enabling accurate counting of TCR cDNA molecules. Specific primers in the conserved constant-segment region were used to synthesize first-strand cDNA for the TCR alpha and beta chains. To control for contamination, every cDNA library was double barcoded, receiving both a SMART-Mk sample barcode and Illumina barcodes. Two successive PCR steps introduced TruSeq adapter sequences along with Illumina sample barcodes. Sequencing of the TCR alpha and beta cDNA libraries was done on the Illumina HiSeq platform using custom primers. Per the authors' processing: MiGEC was used to process raw reads and extract unique molecular identifiers, and MiXCR was used to find CDR3 positions. Recombination models were inferred per individual with the repgenHMM and IGoR tools using an EM algorithm. The analysis of shared clonotypes was done with the tcR package in R, with sharing normalized by the product of cloneset sizes. To study raw recombination free of thymic and clonal selection effects, out-of-frame nonproductive sequences were analyzed. TCRdb cleaned the public reads at Q25 with fastp, built clones with MiXCR and kept in-frame beta chains. Identical CDR3 protein sequences are pooled into one entry, listed with their most common genes and DNA. TCRdb's processing, not the authors' own work, is the source of the V and J calls. This sample is represented by 450,000 to 650,000 distinct CDR3 sequences; just under 10% of them were singletons. In total, the top ten clones hold 2.5% to 3.5% of the sample.

This sample stems from a study of identical twins (dated by TCRdb to between 2015 and 2016). Background for the entire study: TCR alpha and beta repertoires from monozygotic twins, unrelated adults of various ages and cord blood were deep-sequenced to test whether fetal clonotypes persist. Replicate twin experiments were performed at different times using different library preparation protocols to rule out contamination. On the study overall, not on this receptor specifically: Because the same donors could not be followed over many years, the conclusions relied on cross-sectional statistical analysis. Out-of-frame TCR alpha sharing in monozygotic twins was systematically underestimated by recombination models, whereas sharing between unrelated individuals was in agreement with the recombination models. Zero-insertion analyses could be partly confounded by invariant T cells such as MAIT and iNKT, although diverse VJ usage argued against such confounding for most clonotypes. In beta out-of-frame sequences, excess twin sharing was weaker, because having fewer shared sequences lowered the signal-to-noise ratio. Abundant cord blood beta clonotypes had fewer insertions, young adult naive repertoires showed a similar but weaker trend, and memory repertoires showed no such trend. Compared with coincidental sharing between unrelated individuals, out-of-frame TCR alpha sequences shared between twins showed an excess of sequences with low generation probability.

This same sample was also taken into another study, of yellow fever vaccine responses in identical twins. The second publication reports: The authors reported that the T cell response to vaccination in identical twins appeared partly convergent and partly personalized. In the study, vaccine-responding T cell clones were precisely tracked in identical twins.

The sequence joins TRBV5-1 to TRBJ2-1; 9 bases in the middle match TRBD1. The sequence came from a woman in her late teens or twenties in good health. Source material: PBMCs. The CDR3 in this case is CASSPIPGQGNEQFF. The DNA sequence is given as TGCGCCAGCAGCCCCATCCCGGGACAGGGCAATGAGCAGTTCTTC.